Listed below are T cell receptor beta chains from one sample, sequenced in a study of T cells in localized non-small cell lung cancer. Repertoires were generated with immunoSEQ multiplex PCR, while TCRdb's copy carries only in-frame clones and drops some. Of 75,000 to 80,000 clones in the sample, around 84% were seen once. The sample here was peripheral blood, taken before any cancer treatment. These receptors were collected from a female donor at least 60 years old with stage I lung adenocarcinoma. The CDR3 runs from the conserved cysteine through the conserved F or W. D genes are given only for firm matches.

D gene | V gene | CDR3 protein
TRBD1 | TRBV4-2 | CASSQERGTGYGYTF
. | TRBV5-4 | CASSARPGIVNNEQFF
TRBD1 | TRBV29-1 | CSVELGQGMNTEAFF
. | TRBV5-1 | CASSLPGGSNTEAFF
. | TRBV7-8 | CASSSHLETQYF
. | TRBV19 | CASSIGRGSGNTIYF
TRBD1 | TRBV7-9 | CASRTTGAAAYEQYF
. | TRBV6-1 | CASSTGPDTQYF
. | TRBV6-1 | CASSVFRASTDTQYF
. | TRBV21-1 | CASSAGEQEKLFF
. | TRBV11-2 | CASSLGGEGNTIYF
. | TRBV9 | CASSVGKGSKNIQYF
. | TRBV4-2 | CASSQDLGSVEQYF
. | TRBV6-6 | CASTPTGAETQYF
. | TRBV11-2 | CASSLGASSEDTQYF
. | TRBV19 | CASSIARATMNTEAFF
. | TRBV5-1 | CASSSPLTNTEAFF
. | TRBV7-9 | CASSSLGGSTYEQYF
TRBD2 | TRBV5-8 | CASSLEREPYNEQFF
. | TRBV7-2 | CASSPDTGRRSYTF
TRBD2 | TRBV5-6 | CASSSWTSGGPQETQYF
TRBD1 | TRBV2 | CASTATGRAGEQYF
TRBD1 | TRBV11-2 | CASSLGTGAVETQYF
TRBD2 | TRBV5-4 | CASSLDLAGTTDTQYF
. | TRBV7-8 | CASSTMDSNSEQYF
. | TRBV13 | CASSPRGSGANVLTF
. | TRBV5-6 | CASSPGRRELELFF
. | TRBV9 | CASSVAPTYNEQFF
. | TRBV7-8 | CASSLVVGTTEAFF
TRBD1 | TRBV30 | CAWSVGTVYGYTF
. | TRBV7-8 | CASSPGRFSYEQYF
TRBD2 | TRBV28 | CASSSGGGLAGYEQYF
TRBD1 | TRBV6-1 | CASTDRFNQPQHF
TRBD1 | TRBV7-3 | CASSDTGVTQYF
. | TRBV28 | CASSFPEHTEAFF
. | TRBV2 | CASSDRQINEQFF
. | TRBV5-1 | CASSMAGNLYEQYF
. | TRBV6-1 | CASSEYPPTVLGNTIYF
. | TRBV4-3 | CASSQDPASGPFF
TRBD1 | TRBV6-5 | CASSYGQGTDTQYF
. | TRBV19 | CASSIVDSPLHF
. | TRBV19 | CASSMAGFIHEQYF
. | TRBV14 | CASSQVRGQQAFF
TRBD1 | TRBV6-5 | CASIPPTGRGTIYF
. | TRBV5-1 | CASSWGGATANTEAFF
. | TRBV7-2 | CASSHPSPVSGTKNIQYF
. | TRBV27 | CASSLSVGTEAFF